This T cell receptor beta chain came from a study of blood T cell repertoires in COVID-19. The CDR3 runs 19 residues. The ends lost 4 bases at V and 0 bases at J; junction bases unmatched: 17. Germline CDR1 SGHRS, CDR2 YFSETQ. Sequenced by immunoSEQ multiplex PCR; TCRdb stores in-frame clones only, minus some. The repertoire includes about 170,000 clones, around 82% of them detected once, and about 1.2% sits in the top ten. The TCR originated in a man aged 55-75 years who had recovered from COVID-19. The source material was peripheral blood. V gene TRBV5-1 combines with J gene TRBJ2-7; TRBD1 matches 9 bases. CDR3 loop: CASSLGIFIRTGVSYEQYF. CDR3 bases: TGCGCCAGCAGCCTGGGAATCTTTATACGGACAGGGGTCTCCTACGAGCAGTACTTC.